This TCR beta chain was profiled in a study of patients and donors after allogeneic stem cell transplantation (dated by TCRdb to the early 2020s). Comment on this clonotype: What antigen it recognizes has not been identified. No base quality values were provided; no much bigger clone lies one nucleotide off.

Spanning cysteine to phenylalanine, the CDR3 consists of 13 amino acids. This entry keeps only the CDR3 DNA: 39 bases, framed from base 1. From the germline V gene, CDR1 is MNHEY and CDR2 is SVGAGI. Trimming accounts for 2 bases at V and 6 bases at J, while the number of junction bases matched to no gene is 3. The library relied on RT-PCR. This sample was sequenced with a NextSeq 550. TCRdb itself trimmed the public reads at Q25 with fastp, ran MiXCR and retained productive beta chains. Here each entry gathers all rows of one CDR3 protein and keeps the most common genes and DNA. Here the sample has over 400,000 distinct CDR3 sequences; under 20% occur a single time. The ten largest clones capture 7.2% of the sample.

The sample comprised blood, either unsorted or a sorted T cell fraction (not recorded which). This sequence uses TRBV6-5 and TRBJ1-1, with 7 bases in between that match TRBD1. This sequence originates from a human donor who was either an allogeneic HSCT recipient or a stem cell or donor lymphocyte infusion donor (not recorded which). It is not recorded whose cells these are; they may come from a transplant donor. Read as DNA, the sequence is TGTGCCAGCAGTTACCAGACAGGGTCTGAAGCTTTCTTT. The encoded protein is CASSYQTGSEAFF.